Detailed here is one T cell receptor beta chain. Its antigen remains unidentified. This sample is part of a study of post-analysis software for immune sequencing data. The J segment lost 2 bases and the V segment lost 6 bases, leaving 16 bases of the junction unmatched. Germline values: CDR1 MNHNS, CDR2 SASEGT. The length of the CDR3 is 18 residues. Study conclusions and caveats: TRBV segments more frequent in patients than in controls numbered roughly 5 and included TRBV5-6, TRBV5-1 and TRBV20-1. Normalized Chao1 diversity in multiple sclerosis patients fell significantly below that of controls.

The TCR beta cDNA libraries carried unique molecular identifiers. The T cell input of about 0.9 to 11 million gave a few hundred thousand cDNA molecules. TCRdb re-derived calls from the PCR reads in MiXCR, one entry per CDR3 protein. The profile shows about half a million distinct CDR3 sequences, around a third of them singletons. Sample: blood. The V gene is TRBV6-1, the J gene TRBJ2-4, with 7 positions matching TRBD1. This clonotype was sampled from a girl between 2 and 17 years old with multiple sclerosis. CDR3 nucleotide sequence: TGTGCCAGCAGGGACCAATACAGGGGTCAGTCAACCAAAAACATTCAGTACTTC. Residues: CASRDQYRGQSTKNIQYF.